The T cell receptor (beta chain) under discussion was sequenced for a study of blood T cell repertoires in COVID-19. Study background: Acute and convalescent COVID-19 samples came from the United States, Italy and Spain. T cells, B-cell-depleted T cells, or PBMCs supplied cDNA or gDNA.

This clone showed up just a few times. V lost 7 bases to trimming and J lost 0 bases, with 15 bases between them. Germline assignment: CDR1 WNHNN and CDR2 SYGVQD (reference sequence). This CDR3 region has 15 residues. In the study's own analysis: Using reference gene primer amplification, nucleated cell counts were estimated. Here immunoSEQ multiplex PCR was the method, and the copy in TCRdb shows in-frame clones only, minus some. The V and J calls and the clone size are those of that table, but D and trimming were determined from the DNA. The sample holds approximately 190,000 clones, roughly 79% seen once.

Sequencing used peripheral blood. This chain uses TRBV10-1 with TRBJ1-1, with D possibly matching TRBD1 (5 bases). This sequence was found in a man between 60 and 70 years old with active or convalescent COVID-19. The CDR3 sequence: CASNPTDSMNTEAFF. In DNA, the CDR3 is TGCGCCAGCAACCCTACCGACAGCATGAACACTGAAGCTTTCTTT.